This paragraph covers one T cell receptor beta chain sequence. As yet, its antigen is unknown. Assay: immunoSEQ multiplex PCR; the TCRdb copy retains only in-frame clones and omits some. Here the sample spans 20,000 to 25,000 clones, 76% being singletons. The CDR3 extends over 13 amino acids. The germline V gene has CDR1 LGHDT and CDR2 YNNKEL (reference sequence). V was cut by 1 base and J by 3 bases, with 7 bases left in between. The sample is drawn from a study of CD4 T cells in relation to SARS-CoV-2 and coronaviruses. Before the COVID-19 pandemic, during about 2011-2019, CD4+ T cells were taken from unexposed donors. The cells were cultured for around ten days before CD4+ T cells were isolated.

The TCR comes from a human donor in good health. The source material was CD4+ T cells from PBMCs, cultured in vitro. The chain combines TRBV3-1 (or the pseudogene TRBV3-2) with TRBJ2-7; D uncertain. CDR3 residues: CASSQGGIYEQYF. CDR3 DNA: TGTGCCAGCAGCCAAGGCGGTATCTACGAGCAGTACTTC.